This T cell receptor (beta chain) came from a study of blood T cell repertoires in COVID-19. Study-wide background: Whether acute or convalescent, the COVID-19 samples came from the United States, Italy and Spain.

Some clones are missing from TCRdb's copy, which holds only in-frame ones; the method was immunoSEQ multiplex PCR. The sample comprises about 300,000 clones, 86% of which are singletons, and about 10% rests with the top ten. Participants were placed into cohorts based on the clinical history they reported. This TCR came from a woman between 18 and 29 years old who had recovered from COVID-19. The sample taken for sequencing was PBMCs or T cells enriched from blood (not recorded which).

The CDR3 spells CASSLGQGLSNQPQHF. CDR3 nucleotide sequence: TGCGCCAGCAGCTTGGGACAGGGGCTTAGCAATCAGCCCCAGCATTTT. The chain couples TRBV5-1 to TRBJ1-5; 8 bases agree with TRBD1. The V segment lost 0 bases and the J segment 0 bases; nucleotides outside the gene matches: 2. There are 16 residues in the CDR3. Germline-derived CDR1 and CDR2 are SGHRS and YFSETQ. The complete variable domain, with remaining parts taken from reference TRBV5-1 and TRBJ1-5, reads KAGVTQTPRYLIKTRGQQVTLSCSPISGHRSVSWYQQTPGQGLQFLFEYFSETQRNKGNFPGRFSGRQFSNSRSEMNVSTLELGDSALYLCASSLGQGLSNQPQHFGDGTRLSIL.